This entry lists 26 T cell receptor beta chains sequenced from one sample in a study of blood T cells in healthy people across ages. A second PCR of about 7 to 11 cycles used a sample-barcoded 5' primer and a J-beta primer mix. TCRdb used MiXCR to reprocess the 5' RACE reads, holding one entry per CDR3 protein. The sample records around 780,000 distinct CDR3 sequences, approximately 53% being singletons. The specimen was blood. The source is a man aged 40-55 years in good health.

This chain links TRBV5-1 with TRBJ2-7, with TRBD2 identical over 10 bases. V dropped 1 base and J dropped 7; count of bases not matched to a gene: 14. The CDR3 runs 17 residues. In germline, CDR1 is SGHRS, CDR2 YFSETQ. CDR3 sequence reads: CASSLLARTSGANEQYF. CDR3 nucleotides: TGCGCCAGCAGCTTGTTGGCCCGGACTAGCGGTGCCAATGAGCAGTACTTC. Combining the CDR3 with reference TRBV5-1 and TRBJ2-7 gives the whole variable domain KAGVTQTPRYLIKTRGQQVTLSCSPISGHRSVSWYQQTPGQGLQFLFEYFSETQRNKGNFPGRFSGRQFSNSRSEMNVSTLELGDSALYLCASSLLARTSGANEQYFGPGTRLTVT.

In the case of this clonotype: Being one base from a much bigger clone, this may be a read error. The chain carries TRBV7-2 and TRBJ2-5; D possibly corresponds to TRBD1 (6 bases). Germline V gene data show CDR1 as SGHTA and CDR2 as FQGNSA. CDR3 length: 16 residues. The CDR3 nucleotides are TGTGCCAGCAGCTTAGCCTCCGGGACATCTCAAGGGACCCAGTACTTC. Translation: CASSLASGTSQGTQYF.

This clonotype was detected only a few times. The V gene is TRBV7-9, the J gene TRBJ1-2; 12 bases map to TRBD1. The CDR3 has 15 residues. Germline trimming cut 3 bases from V and 8 bases from J; bases unmatched to any gene: 7. Looked up from germline, CDR1 is SEHNR and CDR2 is FQNEAQ (reference sequence). DNA of the CDR3: TGTGCCAGCAGCTTCCCGGGACAGGGGGCTGGGGGCTACACCTTC. This encodes CASSFPGQGAGGYTF.

The chain uses TRBV6-4 and TRBJ2-2; D is perhaps TRBD1 or TRBD2 (5 bases each). CDR3 length: 15 residues. The germline V and J ends were trimmed by 6 bases and 6 bases, with 17 bases remaining between them. Germline assignment: CDR1 MRHNA and CDR2 SNTAGT. CDR3: CASSLRDGSSGELFF. The CDR3 DNA reads as TGTGCCAGCAGCCTCCGGGACGGGTCCTCCGGGGAGCTGTTTTTT.

In this sample, this clonotype turned up once. The rearrangement joins TRBV20-1 to TRBJ1-1; the D is unclear. The CDR3 runs 16 residues. Germline assignment: CDR1 DFQATT and CDR2 SNEGSKA (reference sequence). The CDR3, as DNA: TGCAGGACGGAAGGGTTGGAGGGTTACGCGGACACTGAAGCTTTCTTT. Its translation: CRTEGLEGYADTEAFF.

This clonotype has more than one count but fewer than ten. V is TRBV6-5 and J is TRBJ2-6, with D unclear. Trimming took 7 bases from V and 2 from J, leaving 15 bases between them. CDR1 is MNHEY, CDR2 SVGAGI, per germline. This CDR3 is built from 16 residues. CDR3 sequence reads: CASTKTGSTGANVLTF. As DNA, the CDR3 is TGTGCCAGCACTAAAACGGGTTCAACTGGGGCCAACGTCCTGACTTTC.

This sequence joins TRBV24-1 and TRBJ2-2; 12 bases fit TRBD1. The CDR3 runs 14 residues. J gave up 7 bases and V 7 bases, and 3 bases lay outside the gene matches. The V gene's germline CDR1 is KGHDR and CDR2 SFDVKD. Here the CDR3 DNA reads TGTGCCACCAGGGGACAGGGGGCCATCGGGGAGCTGTTTTTT. Its protein is CATRGQGAIGELFF.

This chain joins TRBV20-1 and TRBJ2-5; D may be TRBD1 (5 bases). Germline V gene lookup returns CDR1 DFQATT and CDR2 SNEGSKA (reference sequence). The V end lost 0 bases, the J end lost 7 bases, and 21 bases lay between the germline ends. The CDR3 loop spans 16 amino acids. The CDR3 coding sequence is TGCAGTGCTAGAGATCCCCCCTCCGACAGTAGCCGGACCCAGTACTTC. Translation gives CSARDPPSDSSRTQYF.

This rearrangement joins TRBV4-2 to TRBJ1-1, with D maybe TRBD1 (6 bases). Trimming stripped 1 base from V and 4 bases from J, with 13 bases between. Germline values: CDR1 LGHNA, CDR2 YNFKEQ. This CDR3 contains 15 residues. In DNA, the CDR3 is TGTGCCAGCAGCCAAGTGGGGGCCAGGGGCACTGAAGCTTTCTTT. It codes for CASSQVGARGTEAFF.

The table lists this clonotype with many counts. The chain employs TRBV14 and TRBJ2-4, with unresolved D. CDR3 length: 14 residues. Germline V gene sequence: CDR1 SGHDN, CDR2 FVKESK. V gave up 0 bases and J gave up 4 bases, with 7 bases separating them. The CDR3, as DNA: TGTGCCAGCAGCCAAGATGAAGGGAAAAACATTCAGTACTTC. It translates to CASSQDEGKNIQYF. The full variable domain, with the rest looked up from reference TRBV14 and TRBJ2-4, is EAGVTQFPSHSVIEKGQTVTLRCDPISGHDNLYWYRRVMGKEIKFLLHFVKESKQDESGMPNNRFLAERTGGTYSTLKVQPAELEDSGVYFCASSQDEGKNIQYFGAGTRLSVL.

V is TRBV28 and J is TRBJ1-4; D is undetermined. V was pared by 4 bases and J by 5 bases, with 8 bases between. Germline V gene data show CDR1 as MDHEN and CDR2 as SYDVKM. The CDR3 totals 13 residues. The CDR3 region has the DNA TGTGCCAGCAGTTCCCCGGGGAATGAAAAACTGTTTTTT. This translates into CASSSPGNEKLFF.

The V gene is TRBV14, the J gene TRBJ2-4, with TRBD1 matching over 9 bases. V was clipped by 4 bases and J by 8 bases; unmatched bases: 9. CDR1 and CDR2 (germline): SGHDN, FVKESK. This CDR3 spans 15 amino acids. The CDR3 region has the DNA TGTGCCAGCAGCCCCCGGGACAGGGATAGGGACATTCAGTACTTC. Its protein is CASSPRDRDRDIQYF.

The rearrangement joins TRBV7-8 to TRBJ2-3, with 15 positions matching TRBD2. The CDR3 has 16 residues. The germline gives CDR1 SGHVS, CDR2 FQNEAQ. The V gene end was trimmed by 5 bases and the J gene end by 6 bases; junction bases not matched to a gene: 6. Written as DNA, the CDR3 is TGTGCCAGCAGCACCAGGACTAGCGGGGGGGAGGATACGCAGTATTTT. It translates to CASSTRTSGGEDTQYF.

The rearrangement uses TRBV28 and TRBJ1-2; D gene ambiguous. The CDR3 has 14 residues. Germline CDR1 MDHEN, CDR2 SYDVKM. Trimming removed 5 bases at V and 7 bases at J, with 17 bases between. DNA of the CDR3: TGTGCCAGCAGTAAAACCGGGCCTACACCTGGCTACACCTTC. Protein sequence: CASSKTGPTPGYTF.

The rearrangement links TRBV11-2 to TRBJ2-5, with unresolved D. Trimming cost V 5 bases and J 11 bases, with 18 bases left between them. There are 13 residues in the CDR3. CDR1 and CDR2 (germline): SGHAT, FQNNGV. Written as DNA, the CDR3 is TGTGCCAGCAGCGTAGTTGAGAACGGAGAGCAGTACTTC. The encoded protein is CASSVVENGEQYF.

The CDR3 DNA sequence: TGTGCCAGCAGCCAAGAGCGGACGATCACAGATACGCAGTATTTT. Protein sequence: CASSQERTITDTQYF. The chain couples TRBV14 to TRBJ2-3; D gene unclear. V shed 0 bases and J shed 2 bases, with 9 bases lying between them. The CDR3 consists of 15 residues. Germline CDR1 reads SGHDN; CDR2 reads FVKESK.

The chain carries TRBV20-1 and TRBJ2-4; D gene ambiguous. Germline values: CDR1 DFQATT, CDR2 SNEGSKA (reference sequence). Trimming took off 5 bases at V and 11 bases at J, with 10 bases between the two ends. This CDR3 spans 10 amino acids. The CDR3 sequence: CSAAQHVQYF. For the CDR3, the DNA is TGCAGTGCTGCCCAGCACGTTCAGTACTTC.

This clonotype was counted a single time. The J gene is TRBJ2-4, the V gene TRBV29-1; D is tentatively TRBD1 or TRBD2 (5 bases each). Germline assignment: CDR1 SQVTM and CDR2 ANQGSEA. The CDR3 extends over 14 amino acids. Trimming pared 7 bases from V and 3 bases from J, leaving 16 bases between. The CDR3 region has the DNA TGCAGCGCACAAACCACGGGGCTCAAAAACATTCAGTACTTC. Amino acid sequence: CSAQTTGLKNIQYF.

The genes are TRBV6-4 and TRBJ2-1, with TRBD2 identical over 16 bases. With 3 bases clipped from V and 9 bases from J, the junction kept 5 bases outside the gene matches. The CDR3 is made up of 16 amino acids. Germline V CDR1 and CDR2: MRHNA, SNTAGT. CDR3 DNA sequence: TGTGCCAGCAGTGAACACGGGACTAGCGGGGGGGTTGAGCAGTTCTTC. This codes for CASSEHGTSGGVEQFF.

This clonotype was seen a single time. The V call is TRBV28, the J call TRBJ2-1; 7 bases agree with TRBD1. Germline CDR1 is MDHEN and CDR2 is SYDVKM. This CDR3 region has 16 residues. The V and J ends lost 4 bases and 4 bases, in that order; junction bases with no gene match: 10. The CDR3 spells CASSSGTGTEYNEQFF. In DNA, the CDR3 is TGTGCCAGCAGTTCAGGGACCGGGACAGAGTACAATGAGCAGTTCTTC. The full variable domain, its missing parts supplied by reference TRBV28 and TRBJ2-1, is DVKVTQSSRYLVKRTGEKVFLECVQDMDHENMFWYRQDPGLGLRLIYFSYDVKMKEKGDIPEGYSVSREKKERFSLILESASTNQTSMYLCASSSGTGTEYNEQFFGPGTRLTVL.

This clonotype was seen more than once but under ten times. This chain connects TRBV20-1 to TRBJ1-1, with D unclear. CDR1 is DFQATT and CDR2 is SNEGSKA in the germline V gene (reference sequence). V was clipped by 1 base and J by 3 bases, with 9 bases between them. CDR3 length: 13 amino acids. This CDR3 reads CSARGVSDTEAFF. The CDR3 nucleotides are TGCAGTGCTAGAGGCGTATCGGACACTGAAGCTTTCTTT.

The rearrangement joins TRBV15 to TRBJ1-2; D remains ambiguous. The CDR3 sequence is 15 residues long. Trimming took off 1 base at V and 2 bases at J, with 11 bases between the two ends. CDR1 is LNHNV, CDR2 YYDKDF, per germline (reference sequence). CDR3 in amino acids: CATSRVRESNYGYTF. In DNA form, the CDR3 reads TGTGCCACCAGCAGAGTCCGAGAGTCGAACTATGGCTACACCTTC.

This rearrangement joins TRBV27 to TRBJ2-7, with D possibly matching TRBD1 (6 bases). CDR3 length: 15 amino acids. V was clipped by 5 bases and J by 3 bases, with 17 bases between them. Germline CDR1 is MNHEY and CDR2 is SMNVEV (reference sequence). CDR3 in amino acids: CASSRQVTLYYEQYF. Written as DNA, the CDR3 is TGTGCCAGCAGTAGACAGGTCACCCTCTACTACGAGCAGTACTTC.

V usage is TRBV28 and J usage is TRBJ2-7; 11 bases fit TRBD2. The trim removed 3 bases at V and 2 bases at J, leaving 6 bases unmatched. Germline CDR1 MDHEN, CDR2 SYDVKM. The CDR3 spans 16 residues. The DNA of the CDR3 is TGTGCCAGCAGTTTCGGACTAGCGGGCGTGACCTACGAGCAGTACTTC. Translated, it gives CASSFGLAGVTYEQYF. The full variable domain, with the rest looked up from reference TRBV28 and TRBJ2-7, is DVKVTQSSRYLVKRTGEKVFLECVQDMDHENMFWYRQDPGLGLRLIYFSYDVKMKEKGDIPEGYSVSREKKERFSLILESASTNQTSMYLCASSFGLAGVTYEQYFGPGTRLTVT.

The J gene is TRBJ2-5, the V gene TRBV6-5; D not resolved. The CDR3 is 13 amino acids. Germline values: CDR1 MNHEY, CDR2 SVGAGI. The germline V and J ends were trimmed by 3 bases and 1 base, with 6 bases remaining between them. CDR3 residues: CASSYYAQETQYF. The CDR3 coding sequence is TGTGCCAGCAGTTATTACGCCCAAGAGACCCAGTACTTC.

The chain is built from TRBV20-1 and TRBJ1-1, with TRBD1 matching over 7 bases. V was clipped by 3 bases and J by 1 base; unmatched bases: 5. Per germline, CDR1 DFQATT and CDR2 SNEGSKA (reference sequence). This CDR3 comprises 14 residues. The CDR3, as DNA: TGCAGTGCTAGGTACAGGGGACGGAACACTGAAGCTTTCTTT. Translation gives CSARYRGRNTEAFF.